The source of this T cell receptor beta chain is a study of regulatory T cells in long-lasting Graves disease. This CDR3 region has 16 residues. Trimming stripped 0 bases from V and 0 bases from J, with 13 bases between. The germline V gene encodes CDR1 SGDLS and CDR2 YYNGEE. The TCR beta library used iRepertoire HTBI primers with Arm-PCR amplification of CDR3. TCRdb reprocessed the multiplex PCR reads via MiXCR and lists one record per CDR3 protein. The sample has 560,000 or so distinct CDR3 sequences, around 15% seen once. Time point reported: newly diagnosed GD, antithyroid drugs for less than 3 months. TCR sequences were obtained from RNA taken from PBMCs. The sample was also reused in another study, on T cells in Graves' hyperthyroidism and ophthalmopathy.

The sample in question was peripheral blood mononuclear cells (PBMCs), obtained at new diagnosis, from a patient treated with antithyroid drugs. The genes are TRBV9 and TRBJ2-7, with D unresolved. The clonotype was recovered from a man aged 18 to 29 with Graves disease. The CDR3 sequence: CASSVDPAISSYEQYF. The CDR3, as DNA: TGTGCCAGCAGCGTAGATCCAGCCATTAGCTCCTACGAGCAGTACTTC.